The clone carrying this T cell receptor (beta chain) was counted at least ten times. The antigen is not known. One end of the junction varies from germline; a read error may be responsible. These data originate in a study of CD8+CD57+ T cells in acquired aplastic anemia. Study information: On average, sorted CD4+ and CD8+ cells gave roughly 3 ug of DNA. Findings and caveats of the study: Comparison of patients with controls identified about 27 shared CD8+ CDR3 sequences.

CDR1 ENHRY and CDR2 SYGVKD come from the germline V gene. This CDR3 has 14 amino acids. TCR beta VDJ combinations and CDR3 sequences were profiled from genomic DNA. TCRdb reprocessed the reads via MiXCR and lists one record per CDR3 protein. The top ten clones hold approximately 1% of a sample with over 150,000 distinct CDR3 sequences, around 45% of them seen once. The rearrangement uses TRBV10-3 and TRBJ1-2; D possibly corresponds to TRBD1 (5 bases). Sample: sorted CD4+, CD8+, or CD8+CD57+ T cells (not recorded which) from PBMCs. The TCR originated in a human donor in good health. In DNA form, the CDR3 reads TGTGCCATCAGTAAGTCGGGGGTTCACTATGGCTACACCTTC. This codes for CAISKSGVHYGYTF.